This record looks at one T cell receptor (beta chain) sequence and its context. The target antigen is unknown. The CDR3 consists of 15 residues. CDR1 and CDR2 from the germline V gene are SGHTA and FQGNSA. With V trimmed by 3 bases and J by 7 bases, 8 bases remained unmatched. This sample stems from a study of vaccination effects on CD4 cells after COVID-19. ViraFEST expansion of antigen-specific CD4+ T cells with viral peptide pools preceded sequencing. Isolation of CD4+ T cells took place after 10 days of culture. Between March and December 2020, the person had a SARS-CoV-2 infection that PCR confirmed. Cultivation was performed at two million PBMC per well with about 9 IU/ml IL-2 and roughly 9.9 ug/ml peptides added. IL-2 medium took the place of half the medium on both days 3 and 7. Sequenced by immunoSEQ multiplex PCR; TCRdb stores in-frame clones only, minus some. The data show about 20,000 clones, with 70% to 85% seen just once and approximately 38% held by the top ten.

The source was CD4+ T cells from PBMCs cultured with a peptide pool, collected before COVID-19 vaccination. The source is a human donor who had a prior SARS-CoV-2 infection. J is TRBJ2-1 and V is TRBV7-2, with 8 bases matching TRBD2. CDR3 in amino acids: CASSFFSAGDNEQFF. CDR3 DNA: TGTGCCAGCAGCTTCTTCTCAGCGGGGGATAATGAGCAGTTCTTC.